This passage covers 22 T cell receptor beta chains from one sample sequenced in a study of blood T cell repertoires in COVID-19. The repertoire was sequenced with immunoSEQ multiplex PCR; TCRdb's copy has only in-frame clones and lacks some. This table has about 24,000 clones, about two thirds appearing once. Material: peripheral blood. All receptors derive from a woman aged 80 or over with acute or convalescent COVID-19.

The CDR3 is CAWSRGLGDEKLFF. The CDR3 bases are TGTGCCTGGAGCAGGGGGCTAGGGGATGAAAAACTGTTTTTT. The rearrangement joins TRBV30 to TRBJ1-4, with 8 bases identical to TRBD1. The CDR3 is 14 amino acids. Trimming cost V 3 bases and J 6 bases; bases outside gene matches: 6. Germline CDR1 is GTSNPN and CDR2 is SVGIG (reference sequence).

This sequence joins TRBV30 and TRBJ2-5, with 7 bases that match TRBD2. The CDR3 totals 14 residues. CDR1 GTSNPN and CDR2 SVGIG come from the germline V gene (reference sequence). After removal of 3 bases from V and 4 bases from J, the junction contained 8 bases not matched to a gene. The CDR3 loop is CAWRRKRGGETQYF. The CDR3 DNA follows: TGTGCCTGGAGGCGGAAGCGGGGAGGAGAGACCCAGTACTTC.

This clone came up once. This chain's CDR3 is CASSWPGTSGGNEQFF. The CDR3 DNA reads TGTGCCAGCAGTTGGCCGGGGACTAGCGGGGGCAATGAGCAGTTCTTC. This chain uses TRBV6-2 or TRBV6-3 with TRBJ2-1; 14 nucleotides agree with TRBD2. CDR1 MNHEY and CDR2 SVGEGT come from the germline V gene. With 4 bases clipped from V and 6 bases from J, the junction kept 5 bases outside the gene matches. This CDR3 is 16 amino acids long.

This clone was counted a single time. The CDR3 loop reads CAIGYQGDYGYTF. The CDR3 DNA reads as TGTGCCATAGGATACCAAGGGGACTATGGCTACACCTTC. This chain uses TRBV10-3 with TRBJ1-2, with D maybe TRBD1 (5 bases). The V and J ends lost 9 bases and 3 bases respectively, with 14 bases between them. Per the germline V gene, CDR1 is ENHRY and CDR2 is SYGVKD. The CDR3 runs to 13 residues.

The V call is TRBV6-5, the J call TRBJ2-7; 7 bases agree with TRBD1. V lost 6 bases, J lost 0 bases, and 8 bases stayed unmatched. CDR3 length: 15 residues. The germline CDR1 and CDR2 sequences are MNHEY and SVGAGI. Written as DNA, the CDR3 is TGTGCCAGCAGCTCCGGACAGGCCCCCTCCTACGAGCAGTACTTC. Protein product: CASSSGQAPSYEQYF.

V gene TRBV5-1 combines with J gene TRBJ1-2; 12 bases align to TRBD1. The germline V gene encodes CDR1 SGHRS and CDR2 YFSETQ. The V gene end was trimmed by 1 base and the J gene end by 8 bases; junction bases not matched to a gene: 6. This CDR3 is built from 15 residues. The CDR3 is CASSLSGQGASGYTF. For the CDR3, the DNA is TGCGCCAGCAGCTTGTCGGGACAGGGGGCCAGCGGCTACACCTTC.

This chain connects TRBV30 to TRBJ1-5; 7 nucleotides align to TRBD1. Trimming took 2 bases from V and 2 from J; bases not matched to a gene: 0. Germline assignment: CDR1 GTSNPN and CDR2 SVGIG (reference sequence). CDR3 length: 13 residues. The CDR3 protein is CAWSTGGNQPQHF. CDR3 DNA: TGTGCCTGGAGTACAGGGGGCAATCAGCCCCAGCATTTT.

The CDR3 DNA is TGTGCCAGCAGCTTACAGGTTTACAATGAGCAGTTCTTC. Its protein is CASSLQVYNEQFF. The J gene is TRBJ2-1, the V gene TRBV11-2, with no clear D. Germline values: CDR1 SGHAT, CDR2 FQNNGV. This CDR3 is built from 13 residues. Trimming took 2 bases from V and 4 from J, leaving 6 bases between them.

The rearrangement links TRBV21-1 to TRBJ2-2; the D call in the table, TRBD1, was not verified against the DNA. TRBV21-1 constitutes a pseudogene. The CDR3 spans 17 residues. In DNA form, the CDR3 reads TGTGCCAGCAGCAAATGCGGAAAAGGGGCGAAGGCCGGGGAGCTGTTTTTT. Translated: CASSKCGKGAKAGELFF.

The chain employs TRBV2 and TRBJ2-3, with a tentative D call TRBD2 (6 bases). Trimming took 0 bases from V and 6 from J, leaving 13 bases between them. The CDR3 is 15 residues long. Germline-derived CDR1 and CDR2 are SNHLY and FYNNEI. The CDR3 bases are TGTGCCAGCAGTGAAGCTGGGACTTTATGGGATACGCAGTATTTT. Amino acid sequence: CASSEAGTLWDTQYF. Variable domain in full (rest from reference TRBV2 and TRBJ2-3): EPEVTQTPSHQVTQMGQEVILRCVPISNHLYFYWYRQILGQKVEFLVSFYNNEISEKSEIFDDQFSVERPDGSNFTLKIRSTKLEDSAMYFCASSEAGTLWDTQYFGPGTRLTVL.

The chain employs TRBV7-2 and TRBJ2-2; 7 bases fit TRBD1. The germline CDR1 and CDR2 sequences are SGHTA and FQGNSA. The CDR3 runs to 15 residues. The V gene end was trimmed by 5 bases and the J gene end by 9 bases; junction bases not matched to a gene: 12. The CDR3 region is CASSPGPLQGRELFF. The CDR3, as DNA: TGTGCCAGCAGCCCAGGGCCCCTACAGGGGAGGGAGCTGTTTTTT.

The chain uses TRBV27 and TRBJ1-3; possibly TRBD1 for D (5 bases). Trimming pared 1 base from V and 2 bases from J, leaving 9 bases between. This CDR3 contains 15 residues. CDR1 and CDR2 from the germline V gene are MNHEY and SMNVEV (reference sequence). The CDR3 region has the DNA TGTGCCAGCAGTTTATATCGGGGGGCTGGAAACACCATATATTTT. Residues: CASSLYRGAGNTIYF.

V is TRBV28 and J is TRBJ2-5, with 9 bases lining up with TRBD2. Looked up from germline, CDR1 is MDHEN and CDR2 is SYDVKM. This CDR3 has 16 residues. Germline trimming cut 7 bases from V and 5 bases from J; bases unmatched to any gene: 14. The CDR3 DNA is TGTGCCAGCATGCGGGCTAGCGGGGCCGCCGGCGAGACCCAGTACTTC. Protein product: CASMRASGAAGETQYF.

The V gene is TRBV15, the J gene TRBJ1-5; D is possibly TRBD1 (6 bases). Trimming removed 0 bases from V and 7 bases from J, with 10 bases in between. Germline CDR1 reads LNHNV; CDR2 reads YYDKDF (reference sequence). The CDR3 sequence is 14 residues long. The CDR3 DNA is TGTGCCACCAGCAGAGACAGGGGAGAACAGCCCCAGCATTTT. This sequence encodes CATSRDRGEQPQHF.

The CDR3 loop is CASTLTNSNIQYF. DNA of the CDR3: TGTGCCAGCACCCTGACTAACAGCAACATTCAGTACTTC. The chain couples TRBV6-6 to TRBJ2-4; D may be TRBD2 (5 bases). Trimming took 7 bases from V and 7 from J, leaving 14 bases between them. The germline V gene encodes CDR1 MNHNY and CDR2 SVGAGI (reference sequence). This CDR3 spans 13 amino acids.

The sample holds many counts of this clone. The chain is built from TRBV28 and TRBJ2-1; TRBD2 agrees at 7 bases. The CDR3 is 13 amino acids. V lost 6 bases, J lost 7 bases, and 6 bases stayed unmatched. Germline V gene sequence: CDR1 MDHEN, CDR2 SYDVKM. CDR3 nucleotides: TGTGCCAGCAGGCGGGAGCCTGGGAATGAGCAGTTCTTC. As protein: CASRREPGNEQFF.

The table lists this clone with a few counts. This chain connects TRBV6-5 to TRBJ1-4, with 8 bases identical to TRBD1. Germline V lookup: CDR1 MNHEY, CDR2 SVGAGI. CDR3 length: 14 residues. Germline trimming cut 4 bases from V and 12 bases from J; bases unmatched to any gene: 10. CDR3 in amino acids: CASSWDRTAKELFF. The DNA for the CDR3 is TGTGCCAGCAGTTGGGACAGGACAGCTAAGGAACTGTTTTTT.

The rearrangement joins TRBV6-1 to TRBJ1-1; TRBD1 aligns across 7 bases. CDR3 length: 15 residues. The germline V gene has CDR1 MNHNS and CDR2 SASEGT. Losses at the gene ends were 5 bases for V and 1 base for J; bases not matched to a gene: 7. The CDR3 DNA is TGTGCCAGCAGTCCCGGGACAGAGAGGAACACTGAAGCTTTCTTT. Translation: CASSPGTERNTEAFF.

The chain couples TRBV4-1 to TRBJ1-3; weak D call: TRBD1 (6 bases). V was cut by 4 bases and J by 0 bases, with 10 bases left in between. From germline, CDR1 is MGHRA and CDR2 YSYEKL. CDR3 length: 15 amino acids. This chain's CDR3 is CASSRNRDSGNTIYF. The CDR3 DNA reads as TGCGCCAGCAGCCGGAACAGGGACTCTGGAAACACCATATATTTT.

The rearrangement links TRBV5-4 to TRBJ2-1; TRBD1 agrees at 8 bases. Germline V gives CDR1 SGHNT, CDR2 YYREEE (reference sequence). The J segment lost 8 bases and the V segment lost 4 bases, leaving 5 bases of the junction unmatched. The CDR3 has 13 residues. DNA for the CDR3: TGTGCCAGCAGCCCCAGGGGGCCCTATGAGCAGTTCTTC. Its translation: CASSPRGPYEQFF.

The chain joins TRBV5-6 to TRBJ2-1, with 12 bases identical to TRBD1. The CDR3 consists of 16 residues. Germline trimming cut 2 bases from V and 10 bases from J; bases unmatched to any gene: 10. Germline CDR1 is SGHDT and CDR2 is YYEEEE. CDR3 loop: CASSFSGTGGYGEQFF. DNA for the CDR3: TGTGCCAGCAGCTTCTCCGGGACAGGGGGCTACGGAGAGCAGTTCTTC.

The chain has TRBV5-4 and TRBJ1-3, with 8 bases identical to TRBD1. The germline V gene encodes CDR1 SGHNT and CDR2 YYREEE (reference sequence). This CDR3 region has 15 residues. V was pared by 4 bases and J by 2 bases, with 5 bases of the junction left unmatched. The chain's CDR3 is CASSVGTGAGNTIYF. CDR3 DNA sequence: TGTGCCAGCAGCGTAGGGACAGGTGCTGGAAACACCATATATTTT.